The rows below give T cell receptor beta chains drawn from one sample of a study of blood T cell repertoires in COVID-19. This table comes from immunoSEQ multiplex PCR, and its TCRdb copy is limited to in-frame clones, with some not included. The data contain under 200,000 clones, roughly 84% of them singletons. Source material: peripheral blood. The receptors come from an elderly woman with acute or convalescent COVID-19. The CDR3 runs from the conserved cysteine through the conserved F or W. A D gene is named only where the DNA matches it firmly. Expanded clones are given a class, and other clones once, few, many or no size at all.

J | D | V | size | DNA | CDR3
TRBJ2-7 | TRBD2 | TRBV10-3 | - | TGTGCCATCAGTGGGGGGGGAACCTACGAGCAGTACTTC | CAISGGGTYEQYF
TRBJ1-1 | - | TRBV29-1 | - | TGCAGCGGTGTTCGGGGGGCTGGGGGCACTGAAGCTTTCTTT | CSGVRGAGGTEAFF
TRBJ2-1 | - | TRBV9 | - | TGTGCCAGCAGCGTAGCGGCGGGTGGGCTGTCCTACAATGAGCAGTTCTTC | CASSVAAGGLSYNEQFF
TRBJ1-1 | - | TRBV5-1 | once | TGCGCCAGCAGCTTGGTAGGGGACACTGAAGCTTTCTTT | CASSLVGDTEAFF
TRBJ1-1 | TRBD1 | TRBV18 | - | TGTGCCAGCTCACCACAGGGGGCAACTGAAGCTTTCTTT | CASSPQGATEAFF
TRBJ2-1 | TRBD2 | TRBV10-1 | - | TGCGCCAGCAGTGAGGGTGGCGGGGGAGTCAATGAGCAGTTCTTC | CASSEGGGGVNEQFF
TRBJ2-1 | TRBD1 | TRBV9 | - | TGTGCCAGCAGCGTAGGAAGACAGGGGCGCAGCTCCTACAATGAGCAGTTCTTC | CASSVGRQGRSSYNEQFF
TRBJ1-6 | TRBD1 | TRBV9 | - | TGTGCCAGCAGCGTAGGACAGGGGAGAGCTTATAATTCACCCCTCCACTTT | CASSVGQGRAYNSPLHF
TRBJ2-3 | TRBD2 | TRBV5-4 | - | TGTGCCAGCAGCTTGGACCGGGGGGAGACAGATACGCAGTATTTT | CASSLDRGETDTQYF
TRBJ1-1 | - | TRBV30 | - | TGTGCCTGGAGTGAGCGCGGACACCTTCTGAACACTGAAGCTTTCTTT | CAWSERGHLLNTEAFF
TRBJ2-3 | TRBD2 | TRBV7-6 | - | TGTGCCAGCAGCTTATTAGCGGGAGGGACAAACTTCATCACAGATACGCAGTATTTT | CASSLLAGGTNFITDTQYF
TRBJ2-1 | TRBD2 | TRBV6-7 | - | TGTGCCAGCAGTAAACTAGCGGGAGGGACTAGGACGGTGACAATCCACGAGCAGTTCTTC | CASSKLAGGTRTVTIHEQFF
TRBJ2-7 | - | TRBV15 | - | TGTGCCACCACCCCCTCGTCCTCCTACGAGCAGTACTTC | CATTPSSSYEQYF
TRBJ1-2 | - | TRBV9 | - | TGTGCCAGCAGCGATCAAGTTGGGGCTGCTGGCTACACCTTC | CASSDQVGAAGYTF
TRBJ1-1 | - | TRBV11-1 | - | TGTGCCAGCAGTCCGGGACTCCTGAACACTGAAGCTTTCTTT | CASSPGLLNTEAFF
TRBJ1-3 | - | TRBV5-1 | once | TGCGCCAGCAGCTTGGCCTGGCTGAACTCTGGAAACACCATATATTTT | CASSLAWLNSGNTIYF
TRBJ2-7 | TRBD2 | TRBV18 | - | TGTGCCAGCTCAGCACTAGCGGGAGTACAAGCCTACGAGCAGTACTTC | CASSALAGVQAYEQYF
TRBJ1-5 | - | TRBV3-1/TRBV3-2 | few | TGTGCCAGCAGCCAAACAACAGGGCTTCAGCCCCAGCATTTT | CASSQTTGLQPQHF
TRBJ2-7 | TRBD1 | TRBV19 | - | TGTGCCAGTAGTAAGGGGGCAGCGGCCTACGAGCAGTACTTC | CASSKGAAAYEQYF
TRBJ2-1 | TRBD2 | TRBV6-5 | once | TGTGCCAGCAAGCCTAGCGGGAGGGGGAATGAGCAGTTCTTC | CASKPSGRGNEQFF
TRBJ1-1 | - | TRBV29-1 | - | TGCAGCGTTCACCGGCTGAGGGTTGAAGCTTTCTTT | CSVHRLRVEAFF
TRBJ1-1 | TRBD1 | TRBV6-7 | once | TGTGCCAGCAGTTACAGGCAGGGGGCTTGGGTGAACACTGAAGCTTTCTTT | CASSYRQGAWVNTEAFF
TRBJ2-7 | TRBD1 | TRBV10-1 | - | TGCGCCGGATCCGCCGCCCGGACAGGGTATTCAGAGCAGTACTTC | CAGSAARTGYSEQYF
TRBJ2-3 | TRBD1 | TRBV7-9 | - | TGTGCCAGCAGCTTCCGGGACAGGGAACACACGCAGTATTTT | CASSFRDREHTQYF
TRBJ2-2 | TRBD1 | TRBV18 | - | TGTGCCAGCTCACCAAGGGGGACAGACACCGGGGAGCTGTTTTTT | CASSPRGTDTGELFF
TRBJ2-3 | - | TRBV24-1 | - | TGTGCCACCAGTGACCCGACAGTAGATACGCAGTATTTT | CATSDPTVDTQYF
TRBJ1-1 | - | TRBV7-2 | - | TGTGCCAGCAGCTTAGCTTCAACCCAGGGGAATTTTAAAGCTTTCTTT | CASSLASTQGNFKAFF
TRBJ1-2 | TRBD1 | TRBV10-3 | few | TGTGCCATCACTAGGGGACAGGCCAACCCAGGGAATGGCTACACCTTC | CAITRGQANPGNGYTF
TRBJ2-2 | TRBD1 | TRBV7-7 | - | TGTGCTAGCAGCGCCGGGACAGGGGGAATCGGGGAGCTGTTTTTT | CASSAGTGGIGELFF
TRBJ2-3 | TRBD2 | TRBV4-3 | once | TGCGCCAGCAGCCACTATGGCGGGAGGGTCGGAGATACGCAGTATTTT | CASSHYGGRVGDTQYF
TRBJ1-1 | - | TRBV27 | - | TGTGCCAGCAGTTCCACCGGGGGGTGGACTGAAGCTTTCTTT | CASSSTGGWTEAFF
TRBJ2-5 | - | TRBV30 | - | TGTGCCTGGAGTCAGGAGACCCAGTACTTC | CAWSQETQYF
TRBJ1-1 | - | TRBV3-1/TRBV3-2 | - | TGTGCCAGCAGCCGCCCGGTGGGGGCGATAACCGAAGCTTTCTTT | CASSRPVGAITEAFF
TRBJ2-1 | TRBD2 | TRBV6-5 | few | TGTGCCAGCAGTCGGACTAGCGGGTACTACAATGAGCAGTTCTTC | CASSRTSGYYNEQFF
TRBJ1-5 | - | TRBV2 | - | TGTGCCAGCAGTGAGCTCGGCGGACTTAATCAGCCCCAGCATTTT | CASSELGGLNQPQHF
TRBJ2-3 | TRBD2 | TRBV20-1 | - | TGCAGTGCTAGTACTAGCGGGAGTCAAGATACGCAGTATTTT | CSASTSGSQDTQYF
TRBJ2-7 | TRBD2 | TRBV6-2/TRBV6-3 | - | TGTGCCAGCAGTTCGGGACTAGCCGTGACCTACGAGCAGTACTTC | CASSSGLAVTYEQYF
TRBJ2-4 | - | TRBV11-2 | - | TGTGCCAGCAGCTTAGACTTAAGCGGGGCCAAAAACATTCAGTACTTC | CASSLDLSGAKNIQYF
TRBJ2-5 | - | TRBV6-6 | - | TGTGCCAGCAGTTATTCCCCTAGCGCGTACCAAGAGACCCAGTACTTC | CASSYSPSAYQETQYF
TRBJ2-3 | - | TRBV7-2 | - | TGTGCCAGCAGCTTTAAGGGGACAGATACGCAGTATTTT | CASSFKGTDTQYF
TRBJ1-1 | - | TRBV6-5 | - | TGTGCCAGCAGTTACATTGGGGGGGCAGGTACTGAAGCTTTCTTT | CASSYIGGAGTEAFF
TRBJ2-7 | TRBD2 | TRBV7-8 | - | TGTGCCAGCAGCCGACTAGCGGTTTACGAGCAGTACTTC | CASSRLAVYEQYF
TRBJ1-5 | - | TRBV2 | - | TGTGCCAGCAGTGTAGGGAGAAATCAGCCCCAGCATTTT | CASSVGRNQPQHF
TRBJ1-6 | - | TRBV6-5 | - | TGTGCCAGCAGTCTGGACACCGATAATTCACCCCTCCACTTT | CASSLDTDNSPLHF
TRBJ2-7 | TRBD2 | TRBV28 | - | TGTGCCAGCAGTCCGCCTGGGGGAGGGCCGGGCGAGCAGTACTTC | CASSPPGGGPGEQYF
TRBJ1-5 | TRBD1 | TRBV6-5 | - | TGTGCCAGCACCCCCGACAGGGGGATCTATCAGCCCCAGCATTTT | CASTPDRGIYQPQHF
TRBJ1-1 | - | TRBV5-5 | - | TGTGCCAGCAGCTTAACCGGTGGGAGGGTCATCACTGAAGCTTTCTTT | CASSLTGGRVITEAFF
TRBJ2-5 | - | TRBV4-1 | - | TGCGCCAGCAGCCAAGCGACCGGGACTCGTGACGGGGAGACCCAGTACTTC | CASSQATGTRDGETQYF
TRBJ2-3 | TRBD1 | TRBV6-6 | - | TGTGCCAGCAGACCTGGACAGGGAGATACGCAGTATTTT | CASRPGQGDTQYF
TRBJ1-1 | - | TRBV7-9 | - | TGTGCCAGCAGCTTACGGGGGATCAACACTGAAGCTTTCTTT | CASSLRGINTEAFF
TRBJ2-5 | - | TRBV5-1 | - | TGCGCCAGCAGCTTGGTAATAGGAGAAGAGACCCAGTACTTC | CASSLVIGEETQYF
TRBJ1-5 | - | TRBV2 | - | TGTGCCAGCAGTGATCAGGCGGGGAGGAGCAATCAGCCCCAGCATTTT | CASSDQAGRSNQPQHF
TRBJ2-1 | - | TRBV7-7 | - | TGTGCTAGCAGCCCCGTGAGGGGGGCTAGCGGATACAATGAGCAGTTCTTC | CASSPVRGASGYNEQFF